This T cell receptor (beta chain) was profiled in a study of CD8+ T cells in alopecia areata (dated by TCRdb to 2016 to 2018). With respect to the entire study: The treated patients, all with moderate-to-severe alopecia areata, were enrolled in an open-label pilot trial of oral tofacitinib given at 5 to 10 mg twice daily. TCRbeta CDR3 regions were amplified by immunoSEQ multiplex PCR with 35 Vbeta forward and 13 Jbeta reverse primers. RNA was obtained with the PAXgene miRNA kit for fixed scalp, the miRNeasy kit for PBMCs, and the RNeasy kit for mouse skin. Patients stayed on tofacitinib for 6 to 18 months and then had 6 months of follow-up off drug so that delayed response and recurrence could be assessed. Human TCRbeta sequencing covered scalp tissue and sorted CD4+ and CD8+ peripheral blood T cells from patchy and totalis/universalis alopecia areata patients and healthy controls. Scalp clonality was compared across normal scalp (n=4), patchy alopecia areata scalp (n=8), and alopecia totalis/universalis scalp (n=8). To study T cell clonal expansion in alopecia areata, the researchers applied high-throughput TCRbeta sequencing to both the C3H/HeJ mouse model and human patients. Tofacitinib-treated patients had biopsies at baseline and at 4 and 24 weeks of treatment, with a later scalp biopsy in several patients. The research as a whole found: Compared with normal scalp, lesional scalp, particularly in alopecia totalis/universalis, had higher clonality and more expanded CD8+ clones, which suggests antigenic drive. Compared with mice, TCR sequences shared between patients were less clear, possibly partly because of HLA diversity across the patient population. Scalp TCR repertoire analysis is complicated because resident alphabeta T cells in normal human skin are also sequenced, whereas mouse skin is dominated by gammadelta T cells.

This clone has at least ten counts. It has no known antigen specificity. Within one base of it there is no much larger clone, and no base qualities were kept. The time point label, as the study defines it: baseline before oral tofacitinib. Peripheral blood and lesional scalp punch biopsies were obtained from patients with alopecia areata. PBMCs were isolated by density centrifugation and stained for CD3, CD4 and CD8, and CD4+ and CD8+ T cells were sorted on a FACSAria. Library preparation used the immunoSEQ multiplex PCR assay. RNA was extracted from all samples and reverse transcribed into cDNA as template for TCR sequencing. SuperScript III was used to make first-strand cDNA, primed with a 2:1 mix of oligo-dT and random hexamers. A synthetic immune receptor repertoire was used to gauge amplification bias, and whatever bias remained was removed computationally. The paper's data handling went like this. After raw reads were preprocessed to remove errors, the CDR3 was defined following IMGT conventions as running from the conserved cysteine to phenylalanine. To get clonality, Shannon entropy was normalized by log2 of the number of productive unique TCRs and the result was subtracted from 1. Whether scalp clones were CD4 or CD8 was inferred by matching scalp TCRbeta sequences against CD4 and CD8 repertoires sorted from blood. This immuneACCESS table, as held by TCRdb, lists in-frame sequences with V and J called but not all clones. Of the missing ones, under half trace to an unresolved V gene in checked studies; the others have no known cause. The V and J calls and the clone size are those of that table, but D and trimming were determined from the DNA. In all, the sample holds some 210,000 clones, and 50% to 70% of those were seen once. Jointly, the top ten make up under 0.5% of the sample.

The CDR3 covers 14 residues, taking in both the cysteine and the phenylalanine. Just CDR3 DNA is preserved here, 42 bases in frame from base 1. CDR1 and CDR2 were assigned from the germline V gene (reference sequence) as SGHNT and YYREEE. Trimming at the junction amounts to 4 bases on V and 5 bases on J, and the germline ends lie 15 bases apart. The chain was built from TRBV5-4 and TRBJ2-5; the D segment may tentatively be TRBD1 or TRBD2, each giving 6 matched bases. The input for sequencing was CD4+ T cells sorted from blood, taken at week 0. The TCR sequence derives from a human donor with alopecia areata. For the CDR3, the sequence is CASSPPGAEETQYF. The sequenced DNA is TGTGCCAGCAGCCCTCCGGGGGCGGAGGAGACCCAGTACTTC.